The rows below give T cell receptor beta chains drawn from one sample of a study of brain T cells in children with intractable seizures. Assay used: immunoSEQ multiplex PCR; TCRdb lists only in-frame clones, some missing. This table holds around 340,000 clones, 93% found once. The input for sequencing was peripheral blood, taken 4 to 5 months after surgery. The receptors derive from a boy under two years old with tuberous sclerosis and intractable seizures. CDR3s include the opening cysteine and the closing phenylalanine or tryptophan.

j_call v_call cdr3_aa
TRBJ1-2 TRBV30 CAWSVQGTLVYTF
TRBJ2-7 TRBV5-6 CASSLPSPYEQYF
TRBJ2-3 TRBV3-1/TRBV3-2 CASSQESRTQYF
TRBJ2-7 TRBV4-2 CASSQRSGQGPYEQYF
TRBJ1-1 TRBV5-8 CASSLGQGINTEAFF
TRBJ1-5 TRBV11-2 CASSLTASNQPQHF
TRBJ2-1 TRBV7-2 CASSSRQGAYNEQFF
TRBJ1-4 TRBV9 CASSVGPSNEKLFF
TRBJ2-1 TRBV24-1 CATSELLAGGLNEQFF
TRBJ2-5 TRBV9 CASSVGDVSGGQETQYF
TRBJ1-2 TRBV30 CASRRQTNYGYTF
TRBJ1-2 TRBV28 CASSAGDPTYDDTF
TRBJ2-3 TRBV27 CASSLLNPDTQYF
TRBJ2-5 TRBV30 CAWTGNEETQYF
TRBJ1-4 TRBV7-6 CASSDGPLGKLFF
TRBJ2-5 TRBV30 CAWTGGGGTQYF
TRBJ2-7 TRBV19 CASSGGAATTYEQYF
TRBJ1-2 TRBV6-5 CASRGDRAYGYTF
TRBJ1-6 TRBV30 CAWSVGGPLHF
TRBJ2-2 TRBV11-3 CASSLGQATGELFF
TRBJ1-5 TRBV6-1 CASSETDRNQPQHF
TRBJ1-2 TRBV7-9 CASSPGQGTGYTF
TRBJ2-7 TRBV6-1 CASSEEAGAGEQYF
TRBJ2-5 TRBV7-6 CASSLGSGEETQYF
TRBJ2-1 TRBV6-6 CASSLRSMWDNEQFF
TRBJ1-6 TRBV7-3 CASSLGTGTNSPLHF
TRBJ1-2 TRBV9 CASSLGTGTSYLNGYTF
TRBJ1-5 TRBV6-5 CASRTGDSNQPQHF
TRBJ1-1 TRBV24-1 CATRGPGQNTEAFF
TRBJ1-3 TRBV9 CASSVAAMSGNTIYF
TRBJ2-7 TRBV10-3 CAIRTSGGGEQYF
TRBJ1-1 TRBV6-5 CASSYPGQGYTEAFF
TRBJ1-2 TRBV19 CASSIPDSNYGYTF
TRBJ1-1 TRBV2 CASTQQVEAFF
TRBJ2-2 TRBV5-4 CASSRPGLAAQAGELFF
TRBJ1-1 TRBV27 CASSLLPGMNTEAFF
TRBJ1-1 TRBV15 CATSRDMEGAVNTEAFF
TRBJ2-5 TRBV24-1 CATRGAGQETQYF
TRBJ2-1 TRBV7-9 CASSFPYNEQFF
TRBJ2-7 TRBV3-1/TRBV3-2 CASSPWGVGLSYEQYF
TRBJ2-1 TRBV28 CASSRWGLANFWEPVDEQFF
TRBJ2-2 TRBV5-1 CASSEGANTGELFF
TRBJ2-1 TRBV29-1 CSVEGRSSYNEQFF
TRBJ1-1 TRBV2 CASSEDRGSNTEAFF
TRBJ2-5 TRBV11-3 CASSGKSPETQYF
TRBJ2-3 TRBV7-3 CASSSRGGLGEGTDTQYF